One T cell receptor (beta chain) is described in this entry. Its matching antigen is unknown. The repertoire was sequenced with immunoSEQ multiplex PCR; TCRdb's copy has only in-frame clones and lacks some. The table has 15,000 or so clones, about 79% seen once. The unexposed donors gave CD4+ T cells in 2011-2018, prior to COVID-19. After more than eight days of culture, CD4+ T cells were isolated. The data stem from a study of CD4 T cells in relation to SARS-CoV-2 and coronaviruses. Germline assignment: CDR1 MNHEY and CDR2 SVGEGT. The CDR3 totals 16 residues. V shed 2 bases and J 4 bases; nucleotides not matched to a gene: 10.

Material: CD4+ T cells from PBMCs, cultured in vitro. The genes are TRBV6-2 or TRBV6-3 and TRBJ2-5; the match to TRBD2 covers 7 bases. The receptor comes from a human donor in good health. CDR3 in amino acids: CASSYPASREGETQYF. CDR3 nucleotides: TGTGCCAGCAGTTACCCGGCGTCGAGGGAGGGAGAGACCCAGTACTTC.